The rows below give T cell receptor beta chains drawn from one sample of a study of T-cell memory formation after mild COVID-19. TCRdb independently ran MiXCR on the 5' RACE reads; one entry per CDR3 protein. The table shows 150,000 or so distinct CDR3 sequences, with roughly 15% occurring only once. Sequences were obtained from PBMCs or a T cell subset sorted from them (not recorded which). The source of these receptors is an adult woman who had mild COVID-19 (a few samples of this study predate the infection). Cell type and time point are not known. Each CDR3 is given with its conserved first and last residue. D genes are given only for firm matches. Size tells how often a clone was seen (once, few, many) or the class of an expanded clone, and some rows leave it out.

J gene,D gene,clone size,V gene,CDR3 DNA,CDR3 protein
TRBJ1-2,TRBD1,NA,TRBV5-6,TGTGCCAGCTACCGGGACAGGGACAATTCGGGCTATGGCTACACCTTC,CASYRDRDNSGYGYTF
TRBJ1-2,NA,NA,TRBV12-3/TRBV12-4,TGTGCCAGCAGTTTGGGGGAAGGCTACACCTTC,CASSLGEGYTF
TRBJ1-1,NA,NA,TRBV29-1,TGCAGCGTTGGAGATACACTCAACACTGAAGCTTTCTTT,CSVGDTLNTEAFF
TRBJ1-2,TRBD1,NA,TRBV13,TGTGCCAGCAGCACCCGGGGACAGGGGATCTATGGCTACACCTTC,CASSTRGQGIYGYTF
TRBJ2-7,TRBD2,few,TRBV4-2,TGTGCCAGCAGCCAGGGACGGGGGGACCCCTCCGAGCAGTACTTC,CASSQGRGDPSEQYF
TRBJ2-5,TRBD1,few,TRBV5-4,TGTGCCAGCACCATCAGGGGGAGAGAGACCCAGTACTTC,CASTIRGRETQYF
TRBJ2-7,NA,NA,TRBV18,TGTGCCAGCTCACCCTCCGAAAGCTCCTACGAGCAGTACTTC,CASSPSESSYEQYF
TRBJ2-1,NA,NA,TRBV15,TGTGCCACCAGCAGAGACCCAGGGGTCTACAATGAGCAGTTCTTC,CATSRDPGVYNEQFF
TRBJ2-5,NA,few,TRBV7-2,TGTGCCAGCAGCACCCGGACAGCTCCCCAAGAGACCCAGTACTTC,CASSTRTAPQETQYF
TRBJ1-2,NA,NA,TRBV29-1,TGCAGCGTTGAAGATCTTGGGGGGGAGGATAACTATGGCTACACCTTC,CSVEDLGGEDNYGYTF
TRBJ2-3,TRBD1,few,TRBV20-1,TGCAGTGCTCCACAGGGGGCGACAGGGACAGATACGCAGTATTTT,CSAPQGATGTDTQYF
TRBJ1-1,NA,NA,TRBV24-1,TGTGCCACCAGACCGGGAGGGCCGAACACTGAAGCTTTCTTT,CATRPGGPNTEAFF
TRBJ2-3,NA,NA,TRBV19,TGTGCCAGTAGTATCGGGCCCTCTTTTCCTCAGTATTTT,CASSIGPSFPQYF
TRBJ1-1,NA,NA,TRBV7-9,TGTGCCAGCAGCGCGATCACGAACACTGAAGCTTTCTTT,CASSAITNTEAFF
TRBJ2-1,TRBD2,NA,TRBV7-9,TGTGCCAGCAGCCCTAGCGGAATGGACAATGAGCAGTTCTTC,CASSPSGMDNEQFF
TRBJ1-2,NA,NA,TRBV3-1,TGTGCCAGCAGCCAACAAGGCTCGGAGGCTAACTATGGCTACACCTTC,CASSQQGSEANYGYTF
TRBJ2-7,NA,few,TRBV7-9,TGTGCCAGCAGCTTAGGGGTAGCAGGGATCTACGAGCAGTACTTC,CASSLGVAGIYEQYF
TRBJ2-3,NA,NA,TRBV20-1,TGCAGTGCTGGAGACGCAGCTAGCACAGATACGCAGTATTTT,CSAGDAASTDTQYF
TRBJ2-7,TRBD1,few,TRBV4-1,TGCGCCAGCAGCCAAGTATCCGGGACAGAGGGCGAGCAGTACTTC,CASSQVSGTEGEQYF
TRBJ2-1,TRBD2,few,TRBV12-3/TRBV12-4,TGTGCCACATACTCCGGGACTAGCTACAATGAGCAGTTCTTC,CATYSGTSYNEQFF
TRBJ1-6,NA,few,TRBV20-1,TGCAGTGCAACAACAGGAGGAAATTCACCCCTCCACTTT,CSATTGGNSPLHF
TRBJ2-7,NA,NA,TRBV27,TGTGCCAGCAGTCTAGGGACGGTAGGTCGAGAGCAGTACTTC,CASSLGTVGREQYF
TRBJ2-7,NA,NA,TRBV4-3,TGCGCCAGCGGGAGCTCCTACGAGCAGTACTTC,CASGSSYEQYF
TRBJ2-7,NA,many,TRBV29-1,TGCAGCGTTGAACGGTCAGGCAAGCAGTACTTC,CSVERSGKQYF
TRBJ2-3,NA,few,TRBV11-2,TGTGCCAGCAGGCGGGCACTCGATACGCAGTATTTT,CASRRALDTQYF
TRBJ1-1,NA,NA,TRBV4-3,TGCGCCAGCAGCCAGGGCGAGCGGATGAACACTGAAGCTTTCTTT,CASSQGERMNTEAFF
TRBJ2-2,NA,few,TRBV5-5,TGTGCCAGCACCTCAGCTCTGGAGGGGCCCGGGGAGCTGTTTTTT,CASTSALEGPGELFF
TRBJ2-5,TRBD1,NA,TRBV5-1,TGCGCCAGCAGCTGGGGGACAGGGGAAGAGACCCAGTACTTC,CASSWGTGEETQYF
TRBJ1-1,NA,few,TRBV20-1,TGCAGTGCTAGGGGACGGATGAACACTGAAGCTTTCTTT,CSARGRMNTEAFF
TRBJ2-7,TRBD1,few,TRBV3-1,TGTGCCAGCAGCCCGGGACAGGGGCACTACGAGCAGTACTTC,CASSPGQGHYEQYF
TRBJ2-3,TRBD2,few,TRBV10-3,TGTGCCATCAGCCCTAGCGGGGGAAGCACAGATACGCAGTATTTT,CAISPSGGSTDTQYF
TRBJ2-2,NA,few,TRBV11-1,TGTGCCAGCAGCTTAGTCCCAGGTCCCACCGGGGAGCTGTTTTTT,CASSLVPGPTGELFF
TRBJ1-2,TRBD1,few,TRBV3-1,TGTGCCAGCAGCCCCGGGACAGAGGACTATGGCTACACCTTC,CASSPGTEDYGYTF
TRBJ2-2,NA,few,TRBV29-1,TGCAGCGTTGAAAAAATAGGGGGCACCGGGGAGCTGTTTTTT,CSVEKIGGTGELFF
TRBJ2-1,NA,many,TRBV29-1,TGCAGCGACGTTCAGACCAACTACAATGAGCAGTTCTTC,CSDVQTNYNEQFF
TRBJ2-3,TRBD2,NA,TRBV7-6,TGTGCCAGCAGCGGAGAGGGGCTAGCGGGAGCCCTTTCTTCTAGCACAGATACGCAGTATTTT,CASSGEGLAGALSSSTDTQYF
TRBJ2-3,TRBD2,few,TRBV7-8,TGTGCCAGCAGCTTACCCGCGCGCGGGAGAAGCACAGATACGCAGTATTTT,CASSLPARGRSTDTQYF
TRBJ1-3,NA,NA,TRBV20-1,TGCAGTGCTAGAGATCTAGGACAAGACGGAAACACCATATATTTT,CSARDLGQDGNTIYF
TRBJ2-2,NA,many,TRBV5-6,TGTGCCAGCAGCCCCGGGGGGAACACCGGGGAGCTGTTTTTT,CASSPGGNTGELFF
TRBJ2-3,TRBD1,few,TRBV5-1,TGCGCCAGCAGCGGCACAGGGGCCCGCACAGATACGCAGTATTTT,CASSGTGARTDTQYF
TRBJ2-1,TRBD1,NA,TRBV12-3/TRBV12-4,TGTGCCAGCAGTCTTCCGGGACAGGGCGTCGGGCAGTTCTTC,CASSLPGQGVGQFF
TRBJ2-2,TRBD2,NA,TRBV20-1,TGCAGTGCTGCCAACCCCTGGACTAGCGGGAGTATATCCCCCGGGGAGCTGTTTTTT,CSAANPWTSGSISPGELFF
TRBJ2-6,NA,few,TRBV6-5,TGTGCCAGCAGTTACGGACAGTCTGGGGCCAACGTCCTGACTTTC,CASSYGQSGANVLTF
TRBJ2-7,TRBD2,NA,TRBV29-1,TGCAGCGTTTTAACTAGCGGGAGGGCCGTCTCCTACGAGCAGTACTTC,CSVLTSGRAVSYEQYF
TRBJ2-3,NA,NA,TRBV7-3,TGTGCCAGCAGCTCCTACTACACAGATACGCAGTATTTT,CASSSYYTDTQYF
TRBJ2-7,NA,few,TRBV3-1,TGTGCCAGCAGCCAAGAAACGGCACCGACTATCTCCTACGAGCAGTACTTC,CASSQETAPTISYEQYF
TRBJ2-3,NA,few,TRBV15,TGTGCCACCAGCGGACTACGCACAGATACGCAGTATTTT,CATSGLRTDTQYF
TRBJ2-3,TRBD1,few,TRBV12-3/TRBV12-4,TGTGCCAGCAGTGATCCCAGGACAGGGCACACAGATACGCAGTATTTT,CASSDPRTGHTDTQYF
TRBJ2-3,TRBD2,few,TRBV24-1,TGTGCCACCAGTGGGACTAGCGCCGCTAGCACAGATACGCAGTATTTT,CATSGTSAASTDTQYF
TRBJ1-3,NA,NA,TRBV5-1,TGCGCCTGGTGGGGGGCCGGGGCGAGGTCTGGAAACACCATATATTTT,CAWWGAGARSGNTIYF
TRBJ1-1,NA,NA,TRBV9,TGTGCCAGCAGCGTAGCGGGCAGGGAGGGAGCTGAAGCTTTCTTT,CASSVAGREGAEAFF
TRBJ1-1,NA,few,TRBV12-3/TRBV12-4,TGTGCCAGCAGTAGAGGGATTGAAGCTTTCTTT,CASSRGIEAFF
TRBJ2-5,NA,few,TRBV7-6,TGTGCCAGCAGCTTAGCCCAGCAGGAGACCCAGTACTTC,CASSLAQQETQYF
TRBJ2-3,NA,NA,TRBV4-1,TGCGCCAGCAGCCAAGAGGGACGCCGAAGCACAGATACGCAGTATTTT,CASSQEGRRSTDTQYF
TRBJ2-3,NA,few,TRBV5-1,TGCGCCAGCAGCTTTGGCGACAGGTCCACAGATACGCAGTATTTT,CASSFGDRSTDTQYF
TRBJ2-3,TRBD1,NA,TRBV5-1,TGCGCCAGCAGCACGCGGACAGGGAAGGGTGGCACAGATACGCAGTATTTT,CASSTRTGKGGTDTQYF